This T cell receptor beta chain was captured in a study of T cells in Graves' hyperthyroidism and ophthalmopathy. Study observations and caveats: The model identified upcoming ophthalmopathy a median 6.5 months ahead of onset. Peripheral blood also featured most of the thyroid clonotypes expanded above 0.001. Patients with ophthalmopathy were separated from those with stable hyperthyroidism by a 13 V-J model.

From germline, CDR1 is MNHNS and CDR2 SASEGT. V lost 8 bases, J lost 7 bases, and 21 bases lay in between. The CDR3 spans 16 residues. This clonotype has a count of ten or more. Its antigen is not identified. A Clinical Activity Score of at least 3, a NOSPECS grade of at least 4 and a duration under 3 months were recorded in the ophthalmopathy patients. RNA transcripts served as the template for amplifying TCR beta CDR3 regions. HTBI primers were employed in a first-round RT-PCR of the TCR CDR3. A single record per CDR3 protein comes from TCRdb applying MiXCR to the multiplex PCR reads. The sample contains hundreds of thousands of distinct CDR3 sequences, more than 15% of which appear only once.

The receptor was derived from a woman in her thirties or forties with Graves' ophthalmopathy. The chain joins TRBV6-1 to TRBJ1-6; no clear D. Sequences were obtained from blood. CDR3 coding DNA: TGTGCCAGCTCGCTTACCTCCGAGGTCGTCAATTCACCCCTCCACTTT. Protein product: CASSLTSEVVNSPLHF.